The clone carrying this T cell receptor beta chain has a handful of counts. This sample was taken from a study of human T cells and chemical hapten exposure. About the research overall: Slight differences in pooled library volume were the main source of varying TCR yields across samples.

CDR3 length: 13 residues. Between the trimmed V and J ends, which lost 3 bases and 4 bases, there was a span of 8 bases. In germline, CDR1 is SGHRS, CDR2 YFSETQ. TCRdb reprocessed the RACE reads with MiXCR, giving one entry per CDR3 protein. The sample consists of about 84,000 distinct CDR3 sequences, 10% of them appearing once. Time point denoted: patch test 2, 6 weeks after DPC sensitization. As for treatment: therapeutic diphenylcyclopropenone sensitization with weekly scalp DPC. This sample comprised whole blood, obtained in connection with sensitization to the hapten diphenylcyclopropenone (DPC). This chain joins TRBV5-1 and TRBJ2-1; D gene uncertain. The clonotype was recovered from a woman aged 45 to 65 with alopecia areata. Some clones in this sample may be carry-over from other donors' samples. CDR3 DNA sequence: TGCGCCAGCAGCTCCGCAGAGTACAATGAGCAGTTCTTC. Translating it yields CASSSAEYNEQFF. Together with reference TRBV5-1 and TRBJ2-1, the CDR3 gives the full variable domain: KAGVTQTPRYLIKTRGQQVTLSCSPISGHRSVSWYQQTPGQGLQFLFEYFSETQRNKGNFPGRFSGRQFSNSRSEMNVSTLELGDSALYLCASSSAEYNEQFFGPGTRLTVL.